This TCR beta chain appears in the sequencing data of a study of identical twins (dated by TCRdb to about 2016). Regarding the complete study: To test whether fetal clonotypes persist, the study used deep sequencing on TCR alpha and beta repertoires from monozygotic twins, unrelated adults of various ages, and cord blood. Replicate twin experiments were performed at different times using different library preparation protocols to rule out contamination.

The germline ends are 10 bases apart after V is trimmed by 7 bases and J by 0 bases. The CDR3 has 13 amino acids, counting the end cysteine and phenylalanine. The kept DNA is CDR3 alone, 39 bases in frame from the first base. From a lookup of the germline V gene, CDR1 and CDR2 are SNHLY and FYNNEI. Beyond this particular receptor, the publication reports: In monozygotic twins, recombination models systematically underestimated out-of-frame TCR alpha sharing, but the models matched the sharing seen between unrelated individuals. Because the same donors could not be followed over many years, conclusions were based on cross-sectional statistical analysis. Abundant cord blood beta clonotypes had fewer insertions, young adult naive repertoires showed a similar but weaker trend, and memory repertoires showed no such trend. Invariant T cells such as MAIT and iNKT could partly confound zero-insertion analyses, although diverse VJ usage argued against such confounding for most clonotypes. Excess twin sharing in beta out-of-frame sequences was weaker because fewer shared sequences lowered the signal-to-noise ratio. Out-of-frame TCR alpha sequences shared between twins showed an excess of low generation-probability sequences compared with coincidental sharing between unrelated individuals.

All donors were healthy Caucasians. The twin cohort consisted of three pairs of female monozygotic twins, all aged about 18 to 29 years. Positive isolation kits from Invitrogen were used to isolate the CD4+ and CD8+ T cell populations. The library was built by means of 5' RACE. The sequencer was an Illumina HiSeq 2000. A universal primer binding site was added through template switching, and the final cDNA carried a unique molecular identifier so that TCR cDNA molecules could be counted accurately. Specific primers in the conserved constant-segment region were used to synthesize first-strand cDNA for TCR alpha and beta chains. To control for contamination, each cDNA library was double barcoded with a SMART-Mk sample barcode plus Illumina barcodes. TruSeq adapter sequences along with Illumina sample barcodes were introduced in two successive PCR steps. Sequencing of the TCR alpha and beta cDNA libraries was done on the Illumina HiSeq platform using custom primers. Turning to the authors' computational methods: MiGEC processed the raw reads to extract unique molecular identifiers, while MiXCR was used to determine the CDR3 positions. Recombination models were inferred per individual with the repgenHMM and IGoR tools using an EM algorithm. The tcR package in R was used for shared clonotype analysis, with sharing normalized by the product of cloneset sizes. Out-of-frame nonproductive sequences were analyzed to study raw recombination free of thymic and clonal selection effects. TCRdb handled the public reads itself, with Q25 trimming in fastp and clone calling in MiXCR, and kept productive beta chains. Rows are combined by CDR3 protein, so each entry shows the most common genes and DNA. What appears here as the V and J calls and clone size reflects TCRdb's work, not the paper's. Counted in this sample were about 330,000 distinct CDR3 sequences; approximately 13% of them appeared once. The ten largest clones represent about 7% of the sample.

In its sample, this clonotype was seen a few times. Which antigen it targets is not known. Per-base qualities were not stored, and no clone one base away is much larger. Separately, the same data were catalogued under a study of yellow fever vaccine responses in identical twins. As the second publication notes: The T cell response to vaccination in identical twins was reported by the authors to appear partly convergent and partly personalized. Focusing on identical twins, the study followed the T cell clones that responded to the vaccine, and did so with precision.

The sequenced sample consisted of CD8+ T cells sorted from blood. The source of this sequence is a woman aged 18-35 years in good health. The rearranged segments are TRBV2 and TRBJ2-7; no D gene call is confident. The bases are TGTGCCAGCACTGACATAAGCTCCTACGAGCAGTACTTC. Translated, it gives CASTDISSYEQYF.